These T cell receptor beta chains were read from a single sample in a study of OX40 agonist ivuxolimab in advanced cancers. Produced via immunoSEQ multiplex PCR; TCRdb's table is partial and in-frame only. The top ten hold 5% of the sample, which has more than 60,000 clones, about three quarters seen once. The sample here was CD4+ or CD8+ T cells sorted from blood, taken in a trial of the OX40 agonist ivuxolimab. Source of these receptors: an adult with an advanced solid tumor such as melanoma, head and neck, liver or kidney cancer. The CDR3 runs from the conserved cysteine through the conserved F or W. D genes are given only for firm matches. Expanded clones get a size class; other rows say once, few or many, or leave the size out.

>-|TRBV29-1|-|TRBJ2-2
CSFRQSANTGELFF
TGCAGCTTCCGACAGTCTGCGAACACCGGGGAGCTGTTTTTT
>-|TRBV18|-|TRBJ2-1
CASSPREVRDSDNEQFF
TGTGCCAGCTCACCCCGAGAAGTCCGGGACTCTGACAATGAGCAGTTCTTC
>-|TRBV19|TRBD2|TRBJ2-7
CASRSRGGADEQYF
TGTGCCAGTAGGTCTCGCGGGGGGGCAGACGAGCAGTACTTC
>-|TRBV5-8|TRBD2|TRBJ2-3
CASSFGLAGASTDTQYF
TGTGCCAGCAGCTTCGGACTAGCGGGGGCCTCCACAGATACGCAGTATTTT
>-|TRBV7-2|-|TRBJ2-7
CASSLAGAPNSYEQYF
TGTGCCAGCAGCTTAGCTGGTGCGCCCAACTCCTACGAGCAGTACTTC
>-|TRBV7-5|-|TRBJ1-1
CASSLGGAVTEAFF
TGTGCCAGCAGCTTGGGAGGGGCCGTCACTGAAGCTTTCTTT
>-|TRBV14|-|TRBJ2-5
CASSHWISETQYF
TGTGCCAGCAGCCACTGGATCTCGGAGACCCAGTACTTC
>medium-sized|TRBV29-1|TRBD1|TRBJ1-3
CSVEDQGGASGNTIYF
TGCAGCGTTGAAGATCAAGGGGGCGCTTCTGGAAACACCATATATTTT
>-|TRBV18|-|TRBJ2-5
CASSDQRETQYF
TGTGCCAGCTCAGATCAACGTGAGACCCAGTACTTC
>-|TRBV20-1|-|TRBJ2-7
CSAPGSHEQYF
TGCAGTGCTCCAGGGTCCCACGAGCAGTACTTC